This is a list of T cell receptor beta chains from one sample in a study of blood T cell repertoires in COVID-19. TCRdb keeps only in-frame clones here, not all; method: immunoSEQ multiplex PCR. The sample has 80,000 or so clones, approximately 90% seen once. Sequencing input: peripheral blood. The receptors shown here come from a man aged 45-60 years with acute or convalescent COVID-19. Both conserved end residues are part of each CDR3. D genes are given only for firm matches. Rows give clone size only sometimes, using once, few, many, or a class for an expanded clone.

CDR3: CASSLGPGQISYNEQFF; DNA: TGCGCCAGCAGCTTGGGGCCGGGACAAATCTCCTACAATGAGCAGTTCTTC; size: -; V: TRBV5-1; J: TRBJ2-1; D: -
CDR3: CATTRGGTDTQYF; DNA: TGTGCCACCACCAGGGGGGGGACAGATACGCAGTATTTT; size: -; V: TRBV15; J: TRBJ2-3; D: -
CDR3: CASSPTGAEGPQHF; DNA: TGTGCCAGCAGCCCAACAGGGGCCGAAGGGCCCCAGCATTTT; size: -; V: TRBV27; J: TRBJ1-5; D: TRBD1
CDR3: CASSLGTGVGAFF; DNA: TGTGCCAGCAGCTTGGGGACAGGGGTAGGAGCTTTCTTT; size: -; V: TRBV5-6; J: TRBJ1-1; D: TRBD1
CDR3: CATSDQQGVSTDTQYF; DNA: TGTGCCACCAGTGATCAACAGGGGGTATCCACAGATACGCAGTATTTT; size: -; V: TRBV24-1; J: TRBJ2-3; D: TRBD1
CDR3: CASSQESGTDYGYTF; DNA: TGCGCCAGCAGCCAAGAGTCCGGGACAGACTATGGCTACACCTTC; size: once; V: TRBV4-3; J: TRBJ1-2; D: TRBD1
CDR3: CASSLAPGDGYTF; DNA: TGTGCCAGCAGTTTAGCGCCCGGGGATGGCTACACCTTC; size: -; V: TRBV12-3/TRBV12-4; J: TRBJ1-2; D: -
CDR3: CASRGGNQPQHF; DNA: TGTGCCAGCAGGGGCGGGAATCAGCCCCAGCATTTT; size: -; V: TRBV28; J: TRBJ1-5; D: -
CDR3: CASSISLIRVEAFF; DNA: TGTGCCAGTAGTATTAGTCTGATCAGGGTTGAAGCTTTCTTT; size: -; V: TRBV19; J: TRBJ1-1; D: -
CDR3: CASRKGGLSNEKLFF; DNA: TGTGCCTCCCGGAAGGGGGGGTTGTCTAATGAAAAACTGTTTTTT; size: -; V: TRBV19; J: TRBJ1-4; D: -
CDR3: CASSQQGSGNTIYF; DNA: TGCGCCAGCAGCCAACAGGGTTCTGGAAACACCATATATTTT; size: -; V: TRBV4-3; J: TRBJ1-3; D: -
CDR3: CASSPRGYTEAFF; DNA: TGTGCCAGCAGTCCAAGGGGGTATACTGAAGCTTTCTTT; size: -; V: TRBV27; J: TRBJ1-1; D: -
CDR3: CASSVVDRGPEITF; DNA: TGTGCCAGCAGCGTAGTGGACAGGGGGCCGGAGATCACCTTC; size: -; V: TRBV9; J: TRBJ1-2; D: TRBD1
CDR3: CASSPSAGADTQYF; DNA: TGTGCCAGCAGCCCCTCAGCGGGGGCAGATACGCAGTATTTT; size: -; V: TRBV7-9; J: TRBJ2-3; D: TRBD2
CDR3: CASSLGLAGGSEQFF; DNA: TGTGCCAGCAGTTTAGGACTAGCGGGAGGGTCTGAGCAGTTCTTC; size: -; V: TRBV27; J: TRBJ2-1; D: TRBD2
CDR3: CASSPTNEKLFF; DNA: TGTGCCAGCAGTCCTACGAATGAAAAACTGTTTTTT; size: -; V: TRBV12-3/TRBV12-4; J: TRBJ1-4; D: -
CDR3: CASRLAFPDYSNQPQHF; DNA: TGTGCAAGTCGCTTAGCGTTCCCAGATTATAGCAATCAGCCCCAGCATTTT; size: -; V: TRBV12-2; J: TRBJ1-5; D: -
CDR3: CASRGGRRDQPQHF; DNA: TGTGCCAGCAGGGGAGGGAGGCGGGATCAGCCCCAGCATTTT; size: -; V: TRBV27; J: TRBJ1-5; D: -
CDR3: CASSIGGSQKLFF; DNA: TGTGCCAGTAGTATAGGAGGGAGCCAAAAGCTGTTTTTT; size: -; V: TRBV19; J: TRBJ1-4; D: -
CDR3: CASSSQWGGGNQPQHF; DNA: TGTGCCAGCAGCTCCCAGTGGGGGGGAGGAAATCAGCCCCAGCATTTT; size: -; V: TRBV7-8; J: TRBJ1-5; D: -
CDR3: CAISDAASGRSTDTQYF; DNA: TGTGCCATCAGTGATGCGGCTAGCGGGAGGAGCACAGATACGCAGTATTTT; size: -; V: TRBV10-3; J: TRBJ2-3; D: TRBD2
CDR3: CASSLLGASPLHF; DNA: TGTGCCAGCAGCCTCTTAGGAGCGTCACCCCTCCACTTT; size: -; V: TRBV7-6; J: TRBJ1-6; D: -
CDR3: CASSESLAGDIDEQYF; DNA: TGTGCCAGCAGTGAATCTCTAGCGGGAGATATCGACGAGCAGTACTTC; size: once; V: TRBV28; J: TRBJ2-7; D: TRBD2
CDR3: CASSLVRSGGPETQYF; DNA: TGTGCCAGCAGCTTAGTTAGGAGCGGGGGCCCAGAGACCCAGTACTTC; size: -; V: TRBV7-2; J: TRBJ2-5; D: TRBD2
CDR3: CAIRQDGYTF; DNA: TGTGCCATCAGGCAGGATGGCTACACCTTC; size: -; V: TRBV10-3; J: TRBJ1-2; D: -
CDR3: CASSNRDEGTEAFF; DNA: TGCGCCAGCAGTAACAGGGACGAAGGCACTGAAGCTTTCTTT; size: -; V: TRBV4-1; J: TRBJ1-1; D: -
CDR3: CASSPQREWGADTQYF; DNA: TGTGCCAGCAGTCCTCAGCGGGAGTGGGGGGCAGATACGCAGTATTTT; size: -; V: TRBV6-6; J: TRBJ2-3; D: TRBD2
CDR3: CASSIVGSGSINEQFF; DNA: TGTGCCAGCAGCATTGTGGGTAGCGGGAGTATCAATGAGCAGTTCTTC; size: -; V: TRBV28; J: TRBJ2-1; D: TRBD2
CDR3: CASSLAGFVADTQYF; DNA: TGTGCCAGCAGCTTAGCCGGGTTCGTCGCAGATACGCAGTATTTT; size: -; V: TRBV7-2; J: TRBJ2-3; D: -
CDR3: CATSDATARADTQYF; DNA: TGTGCCACCAGTGACGCTACTGCACGGGCAGATACGCAGTATTTT; size: -; V: TRBV24-1; J: TRBJ2-3; D: -
CDR3: CASSLGMGREEPQHF; DNA: TGCGCCAGCAGCTTGGGGATGGGGCGGGAAGAGCCCCAGCATTTT; size: -; V: TRBV5-1; J: TRBJ1-5; D: -
CDR3: CASSYKRSHTDTQYF; DNA: TGTGCCAGCAGTTACAAGCGGTCCCACACAGATACGCAGTATTTT; size: -; V: TRBV6-5; J: TRBJ2-3; D: -
CDR3: CASSDKREQFF; DNA: TGTGCCAGCAGCGATAAGCGGGAGCAGTTCTTC; size: -; V: TRBV7-3; J: TRBJ2-1; D: -
CDR3: CASSRTSGGPRSYNEQFF; DNA: TGTGCCAGCAGCCGCACTAGCGGGGGGCCAAGATCCTACAATGAGCAGTTCTTC; size: -; V: TRBV7-2; J: TRBJ2-1; D: TRBD2
CDR3: CASSLQGDQEKLFF; DNA: TGTGCCAGCTCACTCCAGGGCGATCAAGAAAAACTGTTTTTT; size: -; V: TRBV18; J: TRBJ1-4; D: -
CDR3: CASSINPGLTSTDTQYF; DNA: TGTGCCAGTAGTATTAACCCCGGACTTACTAGCACAGATACGCAGTATTTT; size: -; V: TRBV19; J: TRBJ2-3; D: -